The 22 T cell receptor beta chains reported below all come from one sample, sequenced in a study of T-cell memory formation after mild COVID-19. TCRdb processed the 5' RACE reads anew with MiXCR; each CDR3 protein has one entry. The table shows about 150,000 distinct CDR3 sequences, with roughly 15% occurring only once. Sample: PBMCs or a T cell subset sorted from them (not recorded which). The source of these receptors is an adult woman who had mild COVID-19 (a few samples of this study predate the infection). Cell type and time point are not known.

The table lists this clonotype with a few counts. This chain links TRBV5-1 with TRBJ2-3; TRBD1 might be the D (5 bases). Trimming left V 1 base short and J 2 bases short, with 14 bases between. Germline CDR1 is SGHRS and CDR2 is YFSETQ. The length of the CDR3 is 16 residues. CDR3 sequence (DNA): TGCGCCAGCAGCTTGTTTGACAGTAGGGACACAGATACGCAGTATTTT. Its translation is CASSLFDSRDTDTQYF.

This clonotype was seen a few times. The chain couples TRBV12-3 or TRBV12-4 to TRBJ2-5, with a possible D match to TRBD2 (5 bases). CDR3 length equals 13 residues. Trimming left V 4 bases short and J 0 bases short, with 6 bases between. The CDR3: CASSWRDQETQYF. The CDR3 bases are TGTGCCAGCAGTTGGCGGGACCAAGAGACCCAGTACTTC.

The V call is TRBV3-1, the J call TRBJ2-5; perhaps TRBD2 as D (6 bases). Trimming pared 4 bases from V and 7 bases from J, leaving 19 bases between. The V gene's germline CDR1 is LGHDT and CDR2 YNNKEL (reference sequence). This CDR3 is built from 15 residues. CDR3 loop: CASSPELRLGRTQYF. CDR3 coding DNA: TGTGCCAGCAGCCCAGAACTCCGACTAGGCCGGACCCAGTACTTC.

The rearrangement links TRBV7-8 to TRBJ2-7, with D perhaps TRBD1 (5 bases). V lost 0 bases and J 4 bases, leaving 19 bases between the germline ends. CDR3 size: 17 residues. Germline lookup yields CDR1 SGHVS and CDR2 FQNEAQ. CDR3 in DNA: TGTGCCAGCAGCTTAGCACCCAGTCCAGGGTCCCGATACGAGCAGTACTTC. The encoded protein is CASSLAPSPGSRYEQYF.

There are a few counts of this clonotype. The V gene is TRBV4-1, the J gene TRBJ2-5; D unresolved. This CDR3 is 14 amino acids long. Germline loops: CDR1 MGHRA, CDR2 YSYEKL. Trimming took 2 bases from V and 5 from J, leaving 12 bases between them. CDR3 loop: CASSQILVGETQYF. The CDR3 region has the DNA TGCGCCAGCAGCCAAATCCTAGTAGGCGAGACCCAGTACTTC.

The V call is TRBV5-4, the J call TRBJ2-1, with 7 bases identical to TRBD2. This CDR3 region has 15 residues. CDR1 is SGHNT and CDR2 is YYREEE in the germline V gene (reference sequence). V shed 4 bases and J 4 bases; nucleotides not matched to a gene: 8. CDR3 region: CASSLGLGTYNEQFF. CDR3 bases: TGTGCCAGCAGCCTAGGACTAGGAACATACAATGAGCAGTTCTTC. Full variable domain (remainder filled in from reference TRBV5-4 and TRBJ2-1): ETGVTQSPTHLIKTRGQQVTLRCSSQSGHNTVSWYQQALGQGPQFIFQYYREEENGRGNFPPRFSGLQFPNYSSELNVNALELDDSALYLCASSLGLGTYNEQFFGPGTRLTVL.

This clonotype was counted a few times. The chain is built from TRBV7-6 and TRBJ2-7, with 13 bases identical to TRBD2. This CDR3 comprises 16 residues. V lost 1 base, J lost 4 bases, and 4 bases stayed unmatched. CDR1 and CDR2 from the germline V gene are SGHVS and FNYEAQ. The CDR3 DNA follows: TGTGCCAGCAGCTTAGGCGGACTAGCGGGGGTATACGAGCAGTACTTC. Translating it yields CASSLGGLAGVYEQYF.

This clonotype has a count of ten or more. This chain uses TRBV7-8 with TRBJ2-1, with 8 bases matching TRBD1. V gave up 4 bases and J gave up 9 bases; unmatched junction bases: 11. The germline gives CDR1 SGHVS, CDR2 FQNEAQ. CDR3 size: 15 residues. The CDR3 here is CASSSRDRILGEQFF. The CDR3 region has the DNA TGTGCCAGCAGCTCCCGGGACAGGATTTTGGGTGAGCAGTTCTTC.

This rearrangement joins TRBV20-1 to TRBJ2-3; 14 bases map to TRBD2. The CDR3 runs to 18 residues. The germline CDR1 and CDR2 sequences are DFQATT and SNEGSKA (reference sequence). V shed 4 bases and J 3 bases; nucleotides not matched to a gene: 12. CDR3 amino acids: CSANPTSGRALGTDTQYF. CDR3 coding DNA: TGCAGTGCTAACCCGACTAGCGGGAGGGCCTTAGGAACAGATACGCAGTATTTT.

The rearrangement uses TRBV24-1 and TRBJ2-4; no clear D. The CDR3 consists of 13 residues. The germline V gene has CDR1 KGHDR and CDR2 SFDVKD. Trimming pared 3 bases from V and 6 bases from J, leaving 8 bases between. The CDR3, as DNA: TGTGCCACCAGTGATCCAGCCCGAAACATTCAGTACTTC. Its protein is CATSDPARNIQYF.

This clonotype was picked up a small number of times. The rearrangement joins TRBV12-3 or TRBV12-4 to TRBJ2-3; 7 bases agree with TRBD2. This CDR3 has 14 amino acids. With 7 bases clipped from V and 4 bases from J, the junction kept 8 bases outside the gene matches. The CDR3 protein is CASTTGRPSDTQYF. CDR3 DNA sequence: TGTGCCAGCACGACCGGGAGGCCCTCAGATACGCAGTATTTT.

This clonotype showed up just a few times. The chain joins TRBV24-1 to TRBJ2-1, with D perhaps TRBD2 (6 bases). With 0 bases removed from V and 1 base from J, the gap between germline ends came to 18 bases. The length of the CDR3 is 19 residues. Germline V gene lookup returns CDR1 KGHDR and CDR2 SFDVKD. The CDR3 region is CATSDLVQVGTGSYNEQFF. For the CDR3, the DNA is TGTGCCACCAGTGATTTGGTTCAGGTCGGGACTGGATCCTACAATGAGCAGTTCTTC.

The chain links TRBV5-5 to TRBJ2-5; D gene ambiguous. The CDR3 runs 13 residues. The V gene's germline CDR1 is SGHKS and CDR2 YYEKEE (reference sequence). V was cut by 4 bases and J by 0 bases, with 7 bases left in between. The CDR3 loop reads CASSLTYQETQYF. The CDR3 coding sequence is TGTGCCAGCAGCCTGACGTACCAAGAGACCCAGTACTTC.

The genes are TRBV6-6 and TRBJ1-1, with D possibly matching TRBD1 (6 bases). The CDR3 consists of 13 residues. Germline CDR1 and CDR2: MNHNY and SVGAGI (reference sequence). V lost 6 bases and J lost 5, with 13 bases in between. CDR3 in amino acids: CASRARGETEAFF. The CDR3 DNA reads as TGTGCCAGCAGGGCCAGGGGAGAGACTGAAGCTTTCTTT.

V usage is TRBV7-3 and J usage is TRBJ2-1; tentatively, D is TRBD1 (5 bases). Germline V gives CDR1 SGHTA, CDR2 FQGTGA. The CDR3 sequence is 16 residues long. The V and J ends lost 3 bases and 7 bases respectively, with 19 bases between them. In nucleotides, the CDR3 is TGTGCCAGCAGCTTGGTCAGGGCTTCCTCGAGGAATGAGCAGTTCTTC. Its translation is CASSLVRASSRNEQFF. The full variable domain, in which reference TRBV7-3 and TRBJ2-1 provide the parts outside the CDR3, is GAGVSQTPSNKVTEKGKYVELRCDPISGHTALYWYRQSLGQGPEFLIYFQGTGAADDSGLPNDRFFAVRPEGSVSTLKIQRTERGDSAVYLCASSLVRASSRNEQFFGPGTRLTVL.

This clonotype was counted between two and nine times. The CDR3 DNA sequence: TGTGCCAGCAGTCTGCCAGGGGGCTCGAACACCGGGGAGCTGTTTTTT. Translated, it gives CASSLPGGSNTGELFF. The chain joins TRBV7-9 to TRBJ2-2, with 8 bases matching TRBD1. From germline, CDR1 is SEHNR and CDR2 FQNEAQ (reference sequence). The ends lost 6 bases at V and 0 bases at J; junction bases unmatched: 6. This CDR3 has 16 residues. The full variable domain, rest sourced from reference TRBV7-9 and TRBJ2-2, is DTGVSQNPRHKITKRGQNVTFRCDPISEHNRLYWYRQTLGQGPEFLTYFQNEAQLEKSRLLSDRFSAERPKGSFSTLEIQRTEQGDSAMYLCASSLPGGSNTGELFFGEGSRLTVL.

The V call is TRBV20-1, the J call TRBJ1-2; the D is unclear. Germline values: CDR1 DFQATT, CDR2 SNEGSKA (reference sequence). V was clipped by 5 bases and J by 7 bases, with 11 bases between them. CDR3 length: 11 residues. The chain's CDR3 is CSAQWGVGYTF. CDR3 coding DNA: TGCAGTGCTCAGTGGGGAGTTGGCTACACCTTC.

The gene calls are TRBV24-1 and TRBJ1-5; TRBD1 aligns across 11 bases. This CDR3 has 17 residues. In germline, CDR1 is KGHDR, CDR2 SFDVKD. V was pared by 3 bases and J by 5 bases, with 8 bases of the junction left unmatched. The CDR3 region is CATSDPVGTGGDQPQHF. Here the CDR3 DNA reads TGTGCCACCAGTGATCCCGTCGGGACAGGGGGAGATCAGCCCCAGCATTTT.

In this sample, this clonotype turned up a few times. This chain connects TRBV12-3 or TRBV12-4 to TRBJ2-1; TRBD2 matches 9 bases. V shed 5 bases, J shed 4 bases, and the junction held 6 bases outside the gene matches. The length of the CDR3 is 15 residues. Written as DNA, the CDR3 is TGTGCCAGCAGTCGCTCGCGGGGGGGATACAATGAGCAGTTCTTC. Translated, it gives CASSRSRGGYNEQFF.

This clonotype occurred a few times. V and J are TRBV6-2 or TRBV6-3 and TRBJ2-2; D unclear. Trimming removed 7 bases at V and 2 bases at J, with 8 bases between. The germline V gene has CDR1 MNHEY and CDR2 SVGEGT. This CDR3 contains 13 residues. CDR3 DNA sequence: TGTGCCAGCACTGAGCGTAACACCGGGGAGCTGTTTTTT. Protein sequence: CASTERNTGELFF.

The chain joins TRBV7-9 to TRBJ1-1; D is ambiguous. The germline gives CDR1 SEHNR, CDR2 FQNEAQ (reference sequence). V dropped 0 bases and J dropped 0 bases, with 5 bases sitting between them. The CDR3 length is 14 residues. The CDR3 nucleotides read TGTGCCAGCAGCTTAGCAGGGATGAACACTGAAGCTTTCTTT. Protein sequence: CASSLAGMNTEAFF.

The chain has TRBV29-1 and TRBJ1-1, with 8 bases lining up with TRBD1. Germline V gene data show CDR1 as SQVTM and CDR2 as ANQGSEA. The CDR3 spans 12 residues. The CDR3 nucleotides are TGCAGGGCGGACAGGGCGGGTACTGAAGCTTTCTTT. Its protein is CRADRAGTEAFF.